The present TCR beta chain was sequenced within a study of control samples from healthy donors and cancer patients. This CDR3 is 14 amino acids long. The V end was cut by 2 bases, the J end by 5 bases, with 7 bases between. Germline values: CDR1 KGHSH, CDR2 LQKENI. Profiling relied on immunoSEQ multiplex PCR, and the TCRdb table lists in-frame clones only, not all of them. The repertoire holds fewer than 200,000 clones, with nearly 90% as singletons. Material for sequencing was blood. This receptor was identified in a woman between 50 and 59 years old in good health. The chain uses TRBV18 and TRBJ1-6, with D possibly matching TRBD1 (5 bases). CDR3 residues: CASSPRGDNSPLHF. CDR3 coding DNA: TGTGCCAGCTCACCAAGGGGAGATAATTCACCCCTCCACTTT.